One and the same sample provided the 8 T cell receptor beta chains below, sequenced in a study of PD-L1 blockade in urothelial cancer. TCRdb's table, derived via immunoSEQ multiplex PCR, lists solely in-frame clones and lacks some. The sample has tens of thousands of clones; roughly 86% are singletons. The sample here was PBMCs, taken around atezolizumab (anti-PD-L1) treatment. The receptors stem from a man between 65 and 85 years old with urothelial cancer.

This rearrangement joins TRBV4-1 to TRBJ2-7, with 9 bases aligning to TRBD1. V lost 3 bases, J lost 2 bases, and 8 bases stayed unmatched. CDR1 and CDR2 (germline): MGHRA, YSYEKL. The CDR3 runs 16 residues. CDR3 in DNA: TGCGCCAGCAGCCACGGAGGGACAGGGATTCCCTACGAGCAGTACTTC. Amino acid sequence: CASSHGGTGIPYEQYF.

The rearrangement joins TRBV29-1 to TRBJ2-3; 14 nucleotides align to TRBD2. CDR3 length: 16 amino acids. V lost 7 bases, J lost 3 bases, and 9 bases stayed unmatched. Germline V lookup: CDR1 SQVTM, CDR2 ANQGSEA. In nucleotides, the CDR3 is TGCAGCGCCGATGGGACTAGCGGGAGTGGAACAGATACGCAGTATTTT. This sequence encodes CSADGTSGSGTDTQYF.

The chain is built from TRBV19 and TRBJ2-1; tentatively, D is TRBD1 (5 bases). CDR1 is LNHDA and CDR2 is SQIVND in the germline V gene (reference sequence). The CDR3 totals 15 residues. Trimming removed 7 bases at V and 2 bases at J, with 15 bases between. CDR3 DNA: TGTGCCAGTAAAGGGGCGATCGCCCCCTACAATGAGCAGTTCTTC. Translated, it gives CASKGAIAPYNEQFF.

The chain joins TRBV19 to TRBJ1-2, with D possibly TRBD1 on 5 matching bases. The CDR3 loop spans 14 amino acids. V lost 5 bases, J lost 4 bases, and 14 bases lay in between. Germline lookup yields CDR1 LNHDA and CDR2 SQIVND (reference sequence). CDR3 residues: CASSPPGRVYGYTF. The CDR3 region has the DNA TGTGCCAGTAGTCCCCCCGGCAGGGTCTATGGCTACACCTTC.

CDR3: CAWNQDGDRKETQYF. CDR3 nucleotides: TGTGCCTGGAACCAGGACGGGGACAGAAAAGAGACCCAGTACTTC. The chain recombines TRBV30 with TRBJ2-5; 7 bases are a match to TRBD1. CDR3 length: 15 amino acids. Losses at the gene ends were 4 bases for V and 3 bases for J; bases not matched to a gene: 11. Germline V gene sequence: CDR1 GTSNPN, CDR2 SVGIG (reference sequence).

The chain is built from TRBV18 and TRBJ2-7, with 9 bases aligning to TRBD1. The V segment lost 0 bases and the J segment 7 bases; nucleotides outside the gene matches: 10. CDR3 length equals 16 residues. Germline CDR1 KGHSH, CDR2 LQKENI. The CDR3 nucleotides read TGTGCCAGCTCACCACCTCGGACAGGGGTTTCGTGGGAGCAGTACTTC. Translated: CASSPPRTGVSWEQYF.

The rearrangement uses TRBV13 and TRBJ1-2; D call uncertain. Deletions cut 5 bases from V and 3 bases from J, with 16 bases between. This CDR3 is 15 amino acids long. CDR1 is PRHDT, CDR2 FYEKMQ, per germline (reference sequence). The CDR3 region has the DNA TGTGCCAGCAGCCCCCAAAACAGAAGACACTATGGCTACACCTTC. Encoded protein: CASSPQNRRHYGYTF.

This clone was seen a handful of times. The chain has TRBV7-3 and TRBJ2-3; perhaps TRBD2 as D (6 bases). Trimming removed 1 base from V and 3 bases from J, with 8 bases in between. Germline assignment: CDR1 SGHTA and CDR2 FQGTGA. The CDR3 is 14 residues long. CDR3 loop: CASSLNGRTDTQYF. For the CDR3, the DNA is TGTGCCAGCAGCTTAAACGGGAGAACAGATACGCAGTATTTT.